The clone carrying this T cell receptor beta chain was recorded a few times. The data were obtained in a study of CD8 T cells in ankylosing spondylitis. Quantitative 5'-RACE with molecular barcodes generated TCR beta libraries. TCRdb independently ran MiXCR on the 5' RACE reads; one entry per CDR3 protein. The data hold some 200,000 distinct CDR3 sequences, with roughly 13% observed a single time. The trim removed 2 bases at V and 8 bases at J, leaving 3 bases unmatched. Per the germline V gene, CDR1 is SGHAT and CDR2 is FQNNGV. CDR3 length: 14 residues. The chain employs TRBV11-2 and TRBJ2-1; 10 bases align to TRBD2. The receptor comes from a male donor with ankylosing spondylitis or in good health (not recorded which). The material sequenced was blood, either unsorted or a sorted T cell fraction (not recorded which). The CDR3 reads CASSLLSGRDEQFF. CDR3 in DNA: TGTGCCAGCAGCTTACTCAGCGGGAGGGATGAGCAGTTCTTC.